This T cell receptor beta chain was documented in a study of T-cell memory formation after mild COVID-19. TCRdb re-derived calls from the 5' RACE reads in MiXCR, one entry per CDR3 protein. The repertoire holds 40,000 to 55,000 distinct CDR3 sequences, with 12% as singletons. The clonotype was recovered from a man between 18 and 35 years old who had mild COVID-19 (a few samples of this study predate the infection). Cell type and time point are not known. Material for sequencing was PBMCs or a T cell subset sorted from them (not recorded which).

The CDR3 bases are TGTGCCAGCAGCTTAGACGGGGCTGGCACCGGGGAGCTGTTTTTT. This encodes CASSLDGAGTGELFF. The genes are TRBV7-2 and TRBJ2-2, with D tentatively TRBD1 or TRBD2 (5 bases each). The CDR3 spans 15 residues. Trimming left V 1 base short and J 4 bases short, with 10 bases between. Germline V lookup: CDR1 SGHTA, CDR2 FQGNSA.